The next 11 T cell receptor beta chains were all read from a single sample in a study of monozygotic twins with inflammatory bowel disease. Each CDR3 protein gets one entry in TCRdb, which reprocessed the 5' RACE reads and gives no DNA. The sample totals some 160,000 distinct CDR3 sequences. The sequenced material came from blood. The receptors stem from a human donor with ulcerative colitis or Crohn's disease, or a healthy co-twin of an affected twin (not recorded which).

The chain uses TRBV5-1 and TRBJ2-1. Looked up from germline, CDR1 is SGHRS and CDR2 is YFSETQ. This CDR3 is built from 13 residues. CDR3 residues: CASSPHNTLEQFF. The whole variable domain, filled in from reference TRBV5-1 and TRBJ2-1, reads KAGVTQTPRYLIKTRGQQVTLSCSPISGHRSVSWYQQTPGQGLQFLFEYFSETQRNKGNFPGRFSGRQFSNSRSEMNVSTLELGDSALYLCASSPHNTLEQFFGPGTRLTVL.

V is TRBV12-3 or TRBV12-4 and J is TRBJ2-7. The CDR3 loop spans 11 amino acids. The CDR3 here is CASRGNDEQYF.

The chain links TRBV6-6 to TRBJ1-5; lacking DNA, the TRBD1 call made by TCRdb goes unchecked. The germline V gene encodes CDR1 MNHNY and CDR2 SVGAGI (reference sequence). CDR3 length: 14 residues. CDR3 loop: CASSYGGSRQPQHF.

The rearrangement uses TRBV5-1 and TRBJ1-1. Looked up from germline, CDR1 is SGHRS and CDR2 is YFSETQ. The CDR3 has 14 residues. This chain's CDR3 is CASSLAPPAREAFF.

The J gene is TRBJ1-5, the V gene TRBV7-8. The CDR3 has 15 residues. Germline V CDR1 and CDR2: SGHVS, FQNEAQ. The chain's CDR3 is CASSLVGRGVQPQHF.

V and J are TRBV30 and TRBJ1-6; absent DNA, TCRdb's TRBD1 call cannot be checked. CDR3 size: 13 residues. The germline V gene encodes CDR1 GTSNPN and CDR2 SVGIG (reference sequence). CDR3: CAWSFQGNSPLHF.

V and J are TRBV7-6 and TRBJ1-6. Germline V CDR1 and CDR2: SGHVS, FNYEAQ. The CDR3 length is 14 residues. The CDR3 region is CASSGSSYNSPLHF.

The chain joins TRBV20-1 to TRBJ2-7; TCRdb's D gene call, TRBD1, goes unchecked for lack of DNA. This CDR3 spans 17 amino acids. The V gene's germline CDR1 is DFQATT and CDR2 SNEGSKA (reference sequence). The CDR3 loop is CSARVPSGGTIAYEQYF.

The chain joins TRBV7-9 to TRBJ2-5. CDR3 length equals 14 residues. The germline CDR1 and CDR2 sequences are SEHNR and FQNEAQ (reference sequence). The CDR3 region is CASSVQEYQETQYF.

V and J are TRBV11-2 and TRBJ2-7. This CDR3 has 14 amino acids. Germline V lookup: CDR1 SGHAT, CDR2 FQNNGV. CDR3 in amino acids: CASSSGLAGYEQYF.

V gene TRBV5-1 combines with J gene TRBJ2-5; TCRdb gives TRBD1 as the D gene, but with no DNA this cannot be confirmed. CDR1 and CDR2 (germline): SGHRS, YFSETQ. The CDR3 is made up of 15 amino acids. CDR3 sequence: CASSLEGRGWETQYF.